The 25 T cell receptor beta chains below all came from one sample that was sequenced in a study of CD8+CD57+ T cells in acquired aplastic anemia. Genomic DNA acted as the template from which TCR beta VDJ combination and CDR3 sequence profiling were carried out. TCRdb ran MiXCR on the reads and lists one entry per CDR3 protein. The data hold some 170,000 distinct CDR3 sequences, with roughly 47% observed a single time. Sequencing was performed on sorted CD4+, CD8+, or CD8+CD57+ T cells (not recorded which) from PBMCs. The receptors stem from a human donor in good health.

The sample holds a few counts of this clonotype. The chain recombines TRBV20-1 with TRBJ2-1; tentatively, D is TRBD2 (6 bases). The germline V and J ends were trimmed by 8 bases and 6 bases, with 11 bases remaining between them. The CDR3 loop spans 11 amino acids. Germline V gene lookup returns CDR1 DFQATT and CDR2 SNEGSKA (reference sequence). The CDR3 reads CSTGTGNEQFF. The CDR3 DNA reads TGCAGTACCGGGACTGGCAATGAGCAGTTCTTC.

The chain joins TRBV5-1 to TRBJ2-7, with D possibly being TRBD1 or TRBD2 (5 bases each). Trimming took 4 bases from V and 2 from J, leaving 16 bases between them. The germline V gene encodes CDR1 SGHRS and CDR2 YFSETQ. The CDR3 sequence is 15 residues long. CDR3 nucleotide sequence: TGCGCCAGCAGCAGGGATCCGGGACGGGCCTACGAGCAGTACTTC. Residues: CASSRDPGRAYEQYF.

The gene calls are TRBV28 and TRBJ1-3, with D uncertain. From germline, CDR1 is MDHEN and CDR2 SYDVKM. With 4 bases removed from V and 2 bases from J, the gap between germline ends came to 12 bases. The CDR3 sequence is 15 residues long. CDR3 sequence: CASSSGGKTGNTIYF. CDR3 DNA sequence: TGTGCCAGCAGTTCGGGCGGGAAAACTGGAAACACCATATATTTT.

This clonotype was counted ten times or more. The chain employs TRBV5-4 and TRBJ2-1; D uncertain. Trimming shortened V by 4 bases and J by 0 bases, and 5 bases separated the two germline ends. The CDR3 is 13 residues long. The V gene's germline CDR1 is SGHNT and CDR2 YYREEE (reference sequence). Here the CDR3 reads CASSRSSYNEQFF. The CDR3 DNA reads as TGTGCCAGCAGCCGGAGCTCCTACAATGAGCAGTTCTTC.

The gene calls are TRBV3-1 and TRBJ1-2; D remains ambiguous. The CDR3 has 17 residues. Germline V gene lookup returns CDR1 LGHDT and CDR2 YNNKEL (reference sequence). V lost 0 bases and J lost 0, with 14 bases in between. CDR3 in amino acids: CASSQDVQTASNYGYTF. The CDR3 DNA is TGTGCCAGCAGCCAAGACGTCCAGACGGCATCTAACTATGGCTACACCTTC.

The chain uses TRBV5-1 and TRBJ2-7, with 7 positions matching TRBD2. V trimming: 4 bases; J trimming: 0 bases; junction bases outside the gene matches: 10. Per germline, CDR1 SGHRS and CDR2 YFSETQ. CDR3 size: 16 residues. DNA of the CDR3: TGCGCCAGCAGCGGCGTAGCGGGTAGCGGCTCCTACGAGCAGTACTTC. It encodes CASSGVAGSGSYEQYF.

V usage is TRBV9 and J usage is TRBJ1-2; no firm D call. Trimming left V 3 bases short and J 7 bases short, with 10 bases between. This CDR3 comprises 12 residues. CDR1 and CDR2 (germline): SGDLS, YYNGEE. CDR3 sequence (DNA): TGTGCCAGCAGCGAGACGGGGTTTGGCTACACCTTC. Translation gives CASSETGFGYTF.

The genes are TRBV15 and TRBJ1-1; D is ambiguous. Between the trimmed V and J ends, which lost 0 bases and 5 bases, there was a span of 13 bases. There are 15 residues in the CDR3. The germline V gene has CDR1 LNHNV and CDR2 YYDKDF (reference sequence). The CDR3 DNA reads TGTGCCACCAGCAGAGATTCAATGCGTGCTACTGAAGCTTTCTTT. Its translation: CATSRDSMRATEAFF.

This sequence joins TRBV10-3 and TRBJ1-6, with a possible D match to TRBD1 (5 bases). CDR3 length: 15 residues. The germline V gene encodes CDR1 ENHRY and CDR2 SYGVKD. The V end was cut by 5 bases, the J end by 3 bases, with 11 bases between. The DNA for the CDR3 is TGTGCCATCAGTCGCGGGGGGTTCTATAATTCACCCCTCCACTTT. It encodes CAISRGGFYNSPLHF.

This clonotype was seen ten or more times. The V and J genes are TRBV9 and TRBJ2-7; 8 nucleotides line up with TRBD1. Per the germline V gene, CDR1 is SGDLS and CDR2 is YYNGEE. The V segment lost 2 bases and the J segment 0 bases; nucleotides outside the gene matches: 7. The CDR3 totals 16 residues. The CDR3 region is CASSVSRTGNSYEQYF. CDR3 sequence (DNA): TGTGCCAGCAGCGTGAGTCGGACAGGGAACTCCTACGAGCAGTACTTC.

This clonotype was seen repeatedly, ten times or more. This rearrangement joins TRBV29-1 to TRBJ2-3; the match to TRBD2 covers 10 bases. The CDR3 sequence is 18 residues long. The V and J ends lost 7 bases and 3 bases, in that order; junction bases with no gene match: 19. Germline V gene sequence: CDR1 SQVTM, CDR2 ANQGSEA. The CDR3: CSAKLLASGGQPTDTQYF. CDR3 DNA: TGCAGCGCCAAATTGTTGGCTAGCGGGGGCCAGCCGACAGATACGCAGTATTTT.

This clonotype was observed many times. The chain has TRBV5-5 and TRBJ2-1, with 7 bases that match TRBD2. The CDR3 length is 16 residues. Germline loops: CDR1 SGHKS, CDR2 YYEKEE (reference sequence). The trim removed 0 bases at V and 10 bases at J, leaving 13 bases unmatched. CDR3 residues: CASSLGLAAIQSEQFF. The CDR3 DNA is TGTGCCAGCAGCTTGGGTCTAGCGGCTATACAATCGGAGCAGTTCTTC.

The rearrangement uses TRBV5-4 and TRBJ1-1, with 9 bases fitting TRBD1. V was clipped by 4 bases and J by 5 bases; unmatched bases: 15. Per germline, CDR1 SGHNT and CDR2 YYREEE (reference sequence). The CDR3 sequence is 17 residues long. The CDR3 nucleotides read TGTGCCAGCAGCCTGGCCGGGACAGGGATGTGGGGGACTGAAGCTTTCTTT. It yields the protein CASSLAGTGMWGTEAFF.

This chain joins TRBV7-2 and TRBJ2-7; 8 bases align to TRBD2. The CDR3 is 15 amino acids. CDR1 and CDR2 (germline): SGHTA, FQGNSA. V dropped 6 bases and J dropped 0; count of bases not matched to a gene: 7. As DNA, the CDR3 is TGTGCCAGCAGTTCTTCCGGGGGGGCCTCCTACGAGCAGTACTTC. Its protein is CASSSSGGASYEQYF.

The CDR3 loop reads CSARGRTGSHEQYF. CDR3 coding DNA: TGCAGTGCTAGAGGGAGGACAGGGAGCCACGAGCAGTACTTC. V is TRBV20-1 and J is TRBJ2-7, with 8 bases lining up with TRBD1. Germline loops: CDR1 DFQATT, CDR2 SNEGSKA (reference sequence). Trimming removed 1 base from V and 5 bases from J; junction bases left unmatched: 7. CDR3 length: 14 amino acids.

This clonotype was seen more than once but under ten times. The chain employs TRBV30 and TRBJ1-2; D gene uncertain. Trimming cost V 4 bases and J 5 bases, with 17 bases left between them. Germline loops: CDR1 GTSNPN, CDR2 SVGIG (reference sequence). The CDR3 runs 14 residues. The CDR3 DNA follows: TGTGCCTGGATAAGCATCACGCCCAAATATGGCTACACCTTC. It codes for CAWISITPKYGYTF.

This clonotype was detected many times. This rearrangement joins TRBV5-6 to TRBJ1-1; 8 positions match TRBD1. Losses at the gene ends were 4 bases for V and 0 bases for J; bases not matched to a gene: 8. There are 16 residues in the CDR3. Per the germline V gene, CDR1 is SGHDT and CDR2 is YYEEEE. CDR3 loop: CASSVDRGNMNTEAFF. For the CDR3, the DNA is TGTGCCAGCAGCGTCGACAGGGGTAACATGAACACTGAAGCTTTCTTT.

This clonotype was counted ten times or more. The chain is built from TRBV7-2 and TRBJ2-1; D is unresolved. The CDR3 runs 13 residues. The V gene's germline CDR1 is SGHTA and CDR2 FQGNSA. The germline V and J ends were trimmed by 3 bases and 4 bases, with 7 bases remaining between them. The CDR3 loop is CASSFRRYNEQFF. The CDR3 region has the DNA TGTGCCAGCAGCTTTCGACGGTACAATGAGCAGTTCTTC.

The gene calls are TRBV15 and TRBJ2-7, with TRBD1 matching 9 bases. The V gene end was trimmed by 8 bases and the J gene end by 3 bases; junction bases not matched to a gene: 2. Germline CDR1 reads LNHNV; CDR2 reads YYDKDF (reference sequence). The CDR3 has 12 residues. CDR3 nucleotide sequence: TGTGCCACCGGGACAGGGCGCTACGAGCAGTACTTC. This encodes CATGTGRYEQYF.

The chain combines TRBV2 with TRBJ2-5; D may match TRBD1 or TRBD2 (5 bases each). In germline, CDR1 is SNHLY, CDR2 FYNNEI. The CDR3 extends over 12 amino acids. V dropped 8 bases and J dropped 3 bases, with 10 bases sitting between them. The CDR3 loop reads CASSGSEETQYF. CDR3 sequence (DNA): TGTGCCAGCTCAGGGAGTGAAGAGACCCAGTACTTC. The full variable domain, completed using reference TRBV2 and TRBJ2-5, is EPEVTQTPSHQVTQMGQEVILRCVPISNHLYFYWYRQILGQKVEFLVSFYNNEISEKSEIFDDQFSVERPDGSNFTLKIRSTKLEDSAMYFCASSGSEETQYFGPGTRLLVL.

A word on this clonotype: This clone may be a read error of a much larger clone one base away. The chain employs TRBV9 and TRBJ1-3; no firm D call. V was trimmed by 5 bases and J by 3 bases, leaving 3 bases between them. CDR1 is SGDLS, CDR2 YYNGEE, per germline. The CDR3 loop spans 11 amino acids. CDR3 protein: CASSYGNTIYF. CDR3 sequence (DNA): TGTGCCAGCAGTTATGGAAACACCATATATTTT.

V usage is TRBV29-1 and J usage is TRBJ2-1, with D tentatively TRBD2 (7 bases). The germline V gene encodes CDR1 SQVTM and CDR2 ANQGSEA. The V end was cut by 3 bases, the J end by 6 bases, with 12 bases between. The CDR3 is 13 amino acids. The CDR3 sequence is CSVEGGRSNEQFF. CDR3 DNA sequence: TGCAGCGTTGAGGGGGGGCGGAGCAATGAGCAGTTCTTC.

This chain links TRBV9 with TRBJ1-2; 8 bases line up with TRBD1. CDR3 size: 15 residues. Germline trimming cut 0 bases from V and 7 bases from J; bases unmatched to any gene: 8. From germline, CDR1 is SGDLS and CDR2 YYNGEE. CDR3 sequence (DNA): TGTGCCAGCAGCGTAGGGGGACAGGCCCCTGGTGGCTACACCTTC. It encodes CASSVGGQAPGGYTF.

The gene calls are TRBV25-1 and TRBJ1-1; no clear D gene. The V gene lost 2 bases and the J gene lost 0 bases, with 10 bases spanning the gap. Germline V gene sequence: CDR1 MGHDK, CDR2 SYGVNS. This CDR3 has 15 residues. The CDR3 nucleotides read TGTGCCAGCAGTGAAGGCGGCAGCTTGAACACTGAAGCTTTCTTT. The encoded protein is CASSEGGSLNTEAFF.

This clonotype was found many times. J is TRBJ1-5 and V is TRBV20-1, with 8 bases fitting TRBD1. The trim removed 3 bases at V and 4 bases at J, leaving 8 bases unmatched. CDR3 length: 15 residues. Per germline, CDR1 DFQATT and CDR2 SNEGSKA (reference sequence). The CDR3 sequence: CSARSTRDRNQPQHF. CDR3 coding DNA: TGCAGTGCTAGGAGTACCCGGGACAGGAATCAGCCCCAGCATTTT.